A selection of T cell receptor beta chains follows, all from one sample in a study of T cells in localized non-small cell lung cancer. Measured with immunoSEQ multiplex PCR; TCRdb has only the in-frame clones, and not every one. This repertoire shows about 74,000 clones, 84% found once; its top ten account for under 1.5%. This material consisted of peripheral blood, taken before any cancer treatment. All receptors derive from a female donor of 60 years or more with stage I lung adenocarcinoma. CDR3s include the opening cysteine and the closing phenylalanine or tryptophan. Fields, in order: D gene, clone size, CDR3 length, V gene, J gene, CDR3 DNA, CDR3 protein. The D gene is left open where the match is weak. Clone size is shown for a subset of rows, as once, few, many or a class of expanded clone.

>NA|NA|13|TRBV7-2|TRBJ2-7
TGTGCCAGCAGCAAGGGGGGGAGCTACGAGCAGTACTTC
CASSKGGSYEQYF
>TRBD1|NA|15|TRBV5-1|TRBJ2-1
TGCGCCAGCAGTTGGCGGACAGGGGTAGGTAATGAGCAGTTCTTC
CASSWRTGVGNEQFF
>NA|NA|17|TRBV7-9|TRBJ2-1
TGTGCCAGCAGTCATACAGGGTGGGATAGATTCGCCGATGAGCAGTTCTTC
CASSHTGWDRFADEQFF
>TRBD2|NA|16|TRBV6-1|TRBJ2-3
TGTGCCAGCAGTGTACGAGGGAGGGGCAACACAGATACGCAGTATTTT
CASSVRGRGNTDTQYF
>TRBD2|NA|13|TRBV4-3|TRBJ2-1
TGCGCCAGCAGCCAAGTTACCGGGAGGGAGCAGTTCTTC
CASSQVTGREQFF
>NA|NA|13|TRBV29-1|TRBJ2-7
TGCAGCGTCATCAACGGAGGAGAGATCGAGCAGTACTTC
CSVINGGEIEQYF
>TRBD1|NA|14|TRBV6-6|TRBJ2-3
TGTGCCAGCAGTCTCGGGACAGCAACAGATACGCAGTATTTT
CASSLGTATDTQYF
>NA|NA|15|TRBV6-5|TRBJ2-7
TGTGCCAGCAGTTCCTCGAGGGCGGAGGACTACGAGCAGTACTTC
CASSSSRAEDYEQYF
>NA|NA|19|TRBV4-3|TRBJ2-4
TGCGCCAGCAGCCAAGATTATCGGGGAGGAACACTAGCCAAAAACATTCAGTACTTC
CASSQDYRGGTLAKNIQYF
>NA|NA|16|TRBV9|TRBJ2-1
TGTGCCAGCAGCCCCCGGACGACTTCGGAGTACAATGAGCAGTTCTTC
CASSPRTTSEYNEQFF
>TRBD2|NA|19|TRBV7-8|TRBJ2-1
TGTGCCAGCAGCTTCAACCCCAAGACCGGGACTAGATTTGGCAATGAGCAGTTCTTC
CASSFNPKTGTRFGNEQFF
>TRBD2|few|15|TRBV4-3|TRBJ2-3
TGCGCCAGCAGCCAAGATCTCCGGGGGGCAGATACGCAGTATTTT
CASSQDLRGADTQYF
>NA|NA|17|TRBV21-1|TRBJ1-3
TGTGCCAGCAGCAAAGGAAGACAGGACCGCTCTGGAAACACCATATATTTT
CASSKGRQDRSGNTIYF
>TRBD2|NA|14|TRBV27|TRBJ2-7
TGTGCCAGCAGTTCGTTGCGGGAGGGGTACGAGCAGTACTTC
CASSSLREGYEQYF
>NA|NA|14|TRBV7-2|TRBJ2-5
TGTGCCAGCAGCCCCCAGACCCACCAAGAGACCCAGTACTTC
CASSPQTHQETQYF
>NA|few|13|TRBV7-9|TRBJ1-1
TGTGCCAGCAGCCTACAAGGAAACACTGAAGCTTTCTTT
CASSLQGNTEAFF
>NA|NA|19|TRBV27|TRBJ1-6
TGTGCCAGCAGTTTCAGGAGGGGAGGTGGAAGCTCGCAGAATTCACCCCTCCACTTT
CASSFRRGGGSSQNSPLHF
>NA|NA|13|TRBV21-1|TRBJ2-7
TGTGCCAGCAGCAATCTGAGGGGCGGCGAGCAGTACTTC
CASSNLRGGEQYF
>NA|NA|14|TRBV7-2|TRBJ2-7
TGTGCCAGCAGCTTAGTAGGCAGCTCCTACGAGCAGTACTTC
CASSLVGSSYEQYF
>NA|NA|16|TRBV5-6|TRBJ2-3
TGTGCCAGCAGCTTGAGGGCTATCCCCTCCACAGATACGCAGTATTTT
CASSLRAIPSTDTQYF
>TRBD1|NA|13|TRBV28|TRBJ1-2
TGTGCCAGCAGTTCTACAGGGGTTGGCGGCTACACCTTC
CASSSTGVGGYTF
>NA|NA|13|TRBV5-1|TRBJ2-3
TGCGCCAGCGGCCGAGGGGTTACAGATACGCAGTATTTT
CASGRGVTDTQYF
>TRBD1|NA|12|TRBV7-9|TRBJ1-2
TGTGCCAGCAACCAACAGGGGAGAGGCTACACCTTC
CASNQQGRGYTF
>NA|NA|13|TRBV27|TRBJ2-7
TGTGCCAGCAGTTTTCAGGGGACCTACGAGCAGTACTTC
CASSFQGTYEQYF
>NA|NA|16|TRBV7-6|TRBJ2-1
TGTGCCAGCAGCTTAGCCCAGCGGAGCGTATACAATGAGCAGTTCTTC
CASSLAQRSVYNEQFF
>NA|NA|13|TRBV2|TRBJ2-5
TGTGCCAGCAGTGATGGTACTTTTGGGACCCAGTACTTC
CASSDGTFGTQYF
>NA|NA|15|TRBV15|TRBJ2-2
TGTGCCACCAGCAGAGATCTGTCAGGTTACGGGGAGCTGTTTTTT
CATSRDLSGYGELFF
>NA|NA|17|TRBV10-3|TRBJ2-1
TGTGCCATCAGTGCCGCCGGGGACACTTTCCATTACAATGAGCAGTTCTTC
CAISAAGDTFHYNEQFF
>NA|NA|14|TRBV25-1|TRBJ1-1
TGTGCCAGCAGTGATCTACGGACAGCAAATGAAGCTTTCTTT
CASSDLRTANEAFF
>NA|NA|14|TRBV7-2|TRBJ1-2
TGTGCCAGCAGCTTATATACAACGACCTATGGCTACACCTTC
CASSLYTTTYGYTF
>NA|NA|16|TRBV6-5|TRBJ2-7
TGTGCCAGCAGTTCTAACAGGGGAGGAGTGGCCTACGAGCAGTACTTC
CASSSNRGGVAYEQYF
>NA|NA|15|TRBV7-6|TRBJ1-6
TGTGCCAGCAGATTCAGGGTGAACGATAATTCACCCCTCCACTTT
CASRFRVNDNSPLHF
>NA|NA|13|TRBV7-2|TRBJ2-3
TGTGCCAGCAGCTTATACAGCGCAGATACGCAGTATTTT
CASSLYSADTQYF
>NA|NA|12|TRBV7-9|TRBJ2-7
TGTGCCAGCAGCTTAGTCGGCAGCGAGCAGTACTTC
CASSLVGSEQYF